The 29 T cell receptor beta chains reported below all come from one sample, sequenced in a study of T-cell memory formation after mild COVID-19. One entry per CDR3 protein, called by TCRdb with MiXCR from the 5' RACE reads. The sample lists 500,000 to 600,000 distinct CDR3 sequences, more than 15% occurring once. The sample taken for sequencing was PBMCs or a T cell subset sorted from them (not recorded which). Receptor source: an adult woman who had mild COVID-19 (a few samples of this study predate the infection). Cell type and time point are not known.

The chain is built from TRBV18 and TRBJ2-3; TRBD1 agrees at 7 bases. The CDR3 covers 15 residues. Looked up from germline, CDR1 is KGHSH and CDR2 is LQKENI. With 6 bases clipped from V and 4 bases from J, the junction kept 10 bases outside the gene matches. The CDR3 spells CASSYTTGFADTQYF. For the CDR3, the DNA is TGTGCCAGCTCGTACACGACAGGGTTCGCAGATACGCAGTATTTT.

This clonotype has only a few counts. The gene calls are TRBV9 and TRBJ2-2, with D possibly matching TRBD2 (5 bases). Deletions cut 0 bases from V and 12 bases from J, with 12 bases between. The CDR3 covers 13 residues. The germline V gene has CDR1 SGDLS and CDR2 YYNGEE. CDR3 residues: CASSVVPLGKLFF. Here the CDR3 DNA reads TGTGCCAGCAGCGTAGTACCACTAGGAAAGCTGTTTTTT.

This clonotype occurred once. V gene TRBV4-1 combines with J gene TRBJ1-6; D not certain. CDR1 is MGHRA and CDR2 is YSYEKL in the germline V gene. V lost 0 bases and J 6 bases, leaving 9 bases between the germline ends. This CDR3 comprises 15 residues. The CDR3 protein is CASSQDSGSNSPLHF. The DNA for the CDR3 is TGCGCCAGCAGCCAAGATTCGGGAAGTAATTCACCCCTCCACTTT.

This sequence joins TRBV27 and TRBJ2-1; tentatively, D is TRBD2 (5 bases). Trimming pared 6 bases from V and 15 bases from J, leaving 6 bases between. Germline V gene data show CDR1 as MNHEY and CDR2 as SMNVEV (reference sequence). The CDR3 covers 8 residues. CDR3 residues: CASRGGFF. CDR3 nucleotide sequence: TGTGCCAGCAGAGGAGGGTTCTTC.

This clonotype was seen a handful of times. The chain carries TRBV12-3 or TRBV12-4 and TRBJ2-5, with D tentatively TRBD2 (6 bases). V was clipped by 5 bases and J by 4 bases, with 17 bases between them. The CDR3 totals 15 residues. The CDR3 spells CASSGAGSRVETQYF. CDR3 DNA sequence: TGTGCCAGCAGTGGGGCGGGGTCGAGGGTAGAGACCCAGTACTTC.

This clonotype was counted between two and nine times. Written as DNA, the CDR3 is TGCGCCAGCAGCCAGATGACAGATAACTATGGCTACACCTTC. It is translated as CASSQMTDNYGYTF. The chain couples TRBV5-1 to TRBJ1-2, with D possibly being TRBD1 (5 bases). CDR1 SGHRS and CDR2 YFSETQ come from the germline V gene. V was clipped by 4 bases and J by 1 base, with 11 bases between them. CDR3 length: 14 residues.

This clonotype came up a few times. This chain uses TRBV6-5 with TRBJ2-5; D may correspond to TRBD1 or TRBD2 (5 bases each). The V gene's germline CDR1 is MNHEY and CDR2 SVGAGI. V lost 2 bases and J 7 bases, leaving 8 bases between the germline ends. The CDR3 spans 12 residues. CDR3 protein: CASSYGTGTQYF. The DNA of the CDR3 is TGTGCCAGCAGTTACGGGACGGGGACCCAGTACTTC.

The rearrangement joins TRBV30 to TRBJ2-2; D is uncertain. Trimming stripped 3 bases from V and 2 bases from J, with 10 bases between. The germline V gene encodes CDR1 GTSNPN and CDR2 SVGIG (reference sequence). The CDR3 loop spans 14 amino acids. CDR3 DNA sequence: TGTGCCTGGAGAGGCGGCTGTAACACCGGGGAGCTGTTTTTT. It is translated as CAWRGGCNTGELFF.

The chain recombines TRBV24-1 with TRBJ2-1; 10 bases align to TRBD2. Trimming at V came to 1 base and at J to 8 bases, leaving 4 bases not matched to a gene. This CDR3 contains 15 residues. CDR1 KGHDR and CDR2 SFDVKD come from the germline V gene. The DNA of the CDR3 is TGTGCCACCAGTGATTTTAGCGGGAGGTTCGATGAGCAGTTCTTC. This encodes CATSDFSGRFDEQFF.

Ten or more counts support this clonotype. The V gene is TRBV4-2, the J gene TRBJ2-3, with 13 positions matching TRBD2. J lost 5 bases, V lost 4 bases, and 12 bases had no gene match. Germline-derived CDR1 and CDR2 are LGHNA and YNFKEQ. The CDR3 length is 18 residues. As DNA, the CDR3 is TGTGCCAGCAGCCGCGGAAGCTCCGGGACTAGCGGGGAAGATACGCAGTATTTT. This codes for CASSRGSSGTSGEDTQYF.

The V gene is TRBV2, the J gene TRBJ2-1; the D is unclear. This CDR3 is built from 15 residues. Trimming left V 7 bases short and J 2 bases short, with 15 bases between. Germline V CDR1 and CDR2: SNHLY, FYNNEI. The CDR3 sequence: CASKWRLLAYNEQFF. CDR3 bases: TGTGCCAGCAAATGGCGACTGTTAGCCTACAATGAGCAGTTCTTC. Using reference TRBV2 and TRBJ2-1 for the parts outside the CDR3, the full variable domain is EPEVTQTPSHQVTQMGQEVILRCVPISNHLYFYWYRQILGQKVEFLVSFYNNEISEKSEIFDDQFSVERPDGSNFTLKIRSTKLEDSAMYFCASKWRLLAYNEQFFGPGTRLTVL.

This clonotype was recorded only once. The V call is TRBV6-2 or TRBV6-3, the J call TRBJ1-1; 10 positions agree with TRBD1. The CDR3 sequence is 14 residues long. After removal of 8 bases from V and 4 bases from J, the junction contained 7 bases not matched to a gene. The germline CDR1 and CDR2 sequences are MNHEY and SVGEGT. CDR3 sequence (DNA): TGTGCCAGCGGAAGGACAGGGGGTATCACTGAAGCTTTCTTT. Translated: CASGRTGGITEAFF.

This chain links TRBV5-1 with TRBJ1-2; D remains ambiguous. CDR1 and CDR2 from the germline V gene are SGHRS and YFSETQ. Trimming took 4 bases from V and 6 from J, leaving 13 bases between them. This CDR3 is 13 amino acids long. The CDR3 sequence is CASSKAVENGYTF. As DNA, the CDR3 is TGCGCCAGCAGCAAGGCCGTCGAGAATGGCTACACCTTC.

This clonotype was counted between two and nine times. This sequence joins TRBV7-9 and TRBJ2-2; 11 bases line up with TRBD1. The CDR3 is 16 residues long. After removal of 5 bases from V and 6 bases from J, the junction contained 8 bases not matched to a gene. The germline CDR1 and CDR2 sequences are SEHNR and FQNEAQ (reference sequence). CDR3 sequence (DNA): TGTGCCAGCAGCCCCACTCCGGGACAGGGGGCCGGGGAGCTGTTTTTT. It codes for CASSPTPGQGAGELFF.

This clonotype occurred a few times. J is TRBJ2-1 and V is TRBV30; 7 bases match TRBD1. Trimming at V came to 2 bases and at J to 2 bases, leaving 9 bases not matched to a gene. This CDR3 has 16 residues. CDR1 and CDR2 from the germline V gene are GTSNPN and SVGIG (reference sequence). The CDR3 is CAWSSLRQGPYNEQFF. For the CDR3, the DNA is TGTGCCTGGAGTAGCCTCCGACAGGGTCCCTACAATGAGCAGTTCTTC.

CDR3 in amino acids: CATSDRAVRKGYTF. CDR3 sequence (DNA): TGTGCCACCAGTGATCGGGCCGTGAGAAAGGGCTACACCTTC. The chain couples TRBV24-1 to TRBJ1-2; D is undetermined. Germline loops: CDR1 KGHDR, CDR2 SFDVKD. The CDR3 totals 14 residues. The V gene lost 3 bases and the J gene lost 8 bases, with 15 bases spanning the gap.

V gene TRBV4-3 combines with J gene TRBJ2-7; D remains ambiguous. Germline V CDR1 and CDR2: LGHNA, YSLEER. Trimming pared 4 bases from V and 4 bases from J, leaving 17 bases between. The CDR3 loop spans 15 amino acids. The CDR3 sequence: CASSPATLNGYEQYF. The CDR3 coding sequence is TGCGCCAGCAGCCCCGCCACGCTAAACGGGTACGAGCAGTACTTC.

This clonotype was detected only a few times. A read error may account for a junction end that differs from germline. The CDR3 nucleotides are TGTGCCAGCAGCTCCCCAGACAGGGGTCCCTACACTGAGCAGTTCTTC. It is translated as CASSSPDRGPYTEQFF. The chain combines TRBV7-9 with TRBJ2-1, with 8 nucleotides matching TRBD1. This CDR3 spans 16 amino acids. Germline CDR1 is SEHNR and CDR2 is FQNEAQ (reference sequence).

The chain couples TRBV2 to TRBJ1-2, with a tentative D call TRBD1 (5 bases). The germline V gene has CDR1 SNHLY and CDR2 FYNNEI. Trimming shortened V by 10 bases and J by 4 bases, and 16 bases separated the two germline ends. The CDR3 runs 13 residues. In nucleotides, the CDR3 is TGTGCCACCCTAAGGCAGGGACTCTATGGCTACACCTTC. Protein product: CATLRQGLYGYTF.

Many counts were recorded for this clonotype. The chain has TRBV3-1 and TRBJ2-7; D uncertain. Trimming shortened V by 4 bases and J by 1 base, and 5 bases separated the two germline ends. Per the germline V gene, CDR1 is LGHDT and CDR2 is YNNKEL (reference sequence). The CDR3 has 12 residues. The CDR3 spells CASSRWSYEQYF. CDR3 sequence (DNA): TGTGCCAGCAGCCGCTGGTCCTACGAGCAGTACTTC.

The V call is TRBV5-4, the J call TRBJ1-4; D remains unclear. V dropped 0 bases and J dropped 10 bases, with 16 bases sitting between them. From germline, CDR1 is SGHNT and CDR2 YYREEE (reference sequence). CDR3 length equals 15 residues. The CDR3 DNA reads TGTGCCAGCAGCTTGGTGGGCACAAGCGATGGAAAACTGTTTTTT. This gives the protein CASSLVGTSDGKLFF.

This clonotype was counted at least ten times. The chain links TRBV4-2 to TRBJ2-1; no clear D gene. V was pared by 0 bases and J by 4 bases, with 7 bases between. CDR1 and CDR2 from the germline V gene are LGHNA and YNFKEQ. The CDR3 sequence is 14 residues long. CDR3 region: CASSQETEYNEQFF. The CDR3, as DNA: TGTGCCAGCAGCCAAGAGACTGAGTACAATGAGCAGTTCTTC.

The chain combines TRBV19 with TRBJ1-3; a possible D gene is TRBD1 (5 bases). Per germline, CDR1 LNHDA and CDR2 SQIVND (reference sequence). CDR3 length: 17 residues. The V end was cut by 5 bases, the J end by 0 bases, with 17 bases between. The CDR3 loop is CASSAGTARPSGNTIYF. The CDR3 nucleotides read TGTGCCAGTAGTGCCGGGACGGCCAGACCCTCTGGAAACACCATATATTTT.

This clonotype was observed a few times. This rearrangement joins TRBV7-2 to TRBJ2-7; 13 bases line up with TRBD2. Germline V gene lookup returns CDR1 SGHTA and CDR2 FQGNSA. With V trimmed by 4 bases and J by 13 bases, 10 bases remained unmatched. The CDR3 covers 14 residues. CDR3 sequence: CASSSDRGLAGTYF. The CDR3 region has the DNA TGTGCCAGCAGCTCGGACAGGGGACTAGCGGGGACTTACTTC.

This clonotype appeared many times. The CDR3 spells CSARPSYNEQFF. The CDR3 bases are TGCAGTGCTAGACCTAGCTACAATGAGCAGTTCTTC. V is TRBV20-1 and J is TRBJ2-1; D gene unclear. Germline V gives CDR1 DFQATT, CDR2 SNEGSKA (reference sequence). The CDR3 has 12 amino acids. The V end lost 2 bases, the J end lost 3 bases, and 5 bases lay between the germline ends.

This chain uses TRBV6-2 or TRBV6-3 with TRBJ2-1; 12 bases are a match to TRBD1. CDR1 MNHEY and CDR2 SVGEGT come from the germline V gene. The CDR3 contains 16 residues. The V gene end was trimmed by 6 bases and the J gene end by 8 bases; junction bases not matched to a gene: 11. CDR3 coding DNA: TGTGCCAGCAGCTCACGTTCCGGGACAGGGGGCCATGAGCAGTTCTTC. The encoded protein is CASSSRSGTGGHEQFF.

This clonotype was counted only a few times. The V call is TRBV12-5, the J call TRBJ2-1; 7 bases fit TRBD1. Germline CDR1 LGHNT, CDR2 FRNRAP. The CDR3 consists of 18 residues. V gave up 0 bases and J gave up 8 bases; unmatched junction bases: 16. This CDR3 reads CASGLVVGQQGLQDEQFF. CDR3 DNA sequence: TGTGCTAGTGGTTTGGTCGTCGGCCAACAGGGGCTCCAAGATGAGCAGTTCTTC.

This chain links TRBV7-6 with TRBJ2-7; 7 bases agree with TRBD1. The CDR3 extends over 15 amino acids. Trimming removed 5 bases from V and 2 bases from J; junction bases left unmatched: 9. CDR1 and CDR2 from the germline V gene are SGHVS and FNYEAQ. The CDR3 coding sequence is TGTGCCAGCAGCAGAAGACCGGGACAGACCTACGAGCAGTACTTC. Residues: CASSRRPGQTYEQYF.

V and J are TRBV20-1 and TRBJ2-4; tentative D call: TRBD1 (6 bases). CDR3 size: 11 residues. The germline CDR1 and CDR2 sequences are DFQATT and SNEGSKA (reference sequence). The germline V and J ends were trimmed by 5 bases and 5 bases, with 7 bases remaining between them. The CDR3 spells CSARQENIQYF. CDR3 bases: TGCAGTGCTCGACAGGAAAACATTCAGTACTTC.